This TCR beta chain originates from a study of blood T cell repertoires in COVID-19. Germline CDR1 MGHRA, CDR2 YSYEKL. V lost 4 bases to trimming and J lost 0 bases, with 16 bases between them. The length of the CDR3 is 17 residues. TCRdb's copy holds only in-frame clones and misses some; the assay was immunoSEQ multiplex PCR. This sample yields about 270,000 clones, of which about 89% are seen a single time; about 1.6% belongs to the top ten. The V call is TRBV4-1, the J call TRBJ2-1; no reliable D call. Sample: peripheral blood. The source of this sequence is a woman in her sixties who had recovered from COVID-19. CDR3 sequence reads: CASSRVVARSSYNEQFF. Here the CDR3 DNA reads TGCGCCAGCAGCCGAGTCGTGGCTCGGAGCTCCTACAATGAGCAGTTCTTC.